Following are 26 T cell receptor beta chains from one sample sequenced in a study of metastatic and nonmetastatic thyroid tumors. TCRdb re-called the PCR reads via MiXCR. The sample contains about 7,000 clones, approximately 20% of which appear only once. Every patient was untreated before thyroid surgery. The sample comprised adjacent normal tissue. All receptors come from a male donor with papillary thyroid cancer or a benign thyroid nodule (not recorded which). Some clones in this sample may be carry-over from other donors' samples.

The chain is built from TRBV20-1 and TRBJ2-3; D might be TRBD2 (6 bases). Germline CDR1 reads DFQATT; CDR2 reads SNEGSKA (reference sequence). Trimming removed 5 bases from V and 1 base from J, with 16 bases in between. This CDR3 has 15 residues. The CDR3 protein is CSACFRDSGTDTQYF. The CDR3, as DNA: TGCAGTGCTTGTTTCCGGGACTCAGGCACAGATACGCAGTATTTT.

This clone occurred a few times. The chain combines TRBV6-5 with TRBJ1-2; tentative D call: TRBD1 (5 bases). The CDR3 length is 15 residues. The V gene's germline CDR1 is MNHEY and CDR2 SVGAGI. V was clipped by 2 bases and J by 6 bases, with 16 bases between them. DNA for the CDR3: TGTGCCAGCAGTTACACTTGGGACGGCAGAGATGGCTACACCTTC. Translation gives CASSYTWDGRDGYTF.

The J gene is TRBJ1-1, the V gene TRBV12-3 or TRBV12-4; 7 bases map to TRBD1. The length of the CDR3 is 14 residues. V lost 7 bases to trimming and J lost 4 bases; unmatched junction nucleotides: 9. CDR3 protein: CASTTLRGPTEAFF. The CDR3 DNA sequence: TGTGCCAGCACCACGTTGAGGGGGCCCACTGAAGCTTTCTTT.

By proportion, this clone is medium-sized. This chain joins TRBV30 and TRBJ2-4; 12 bases line up with TRBD1. CDR1 and CDR2 (germline): GTSNPN, SVGIG (reference sequence). The V gene end was trimmed by 2 bases and the J gene end by 12 bases; junction bases not matched to a gene: 8. This CDR3 is 14 amino acids long. In DNA, the CDR3 is TGTGCCTGGAGTCCTATGGGACAGGGGGCCCATCAGTACTTC. Encoded protein: CAWSPMGQGAHQYF.

The sample holds a few counts of this clone. One end of the junction is discordant with germline, which a read error may explain. The chain uses TRBV6-1 and TRBJ2-5, with D perhaps matching TRBD2 (6 bases). This CDR3 spans 18 amino acids. In germline, CDR1 is MNHNS, CDR2 SASEGT. The CDR3 coding sequence is TGTGCCAGCAGTGAAGGACTTGGACTATCGGCGTACCAAGATACCCAGTACTTC. It codes for CASSEGLGLSAYQDTQYF.

This sequence joins TRBV12-5 and TRBJ2-5; D remains ambiguous. The ends were cut back, 3 bases at V and 3 bases at J, with 11 bases in the middle. Looked up from germline, CDR1 is LGHNT and CDR2 is FRNRAP. The CDR3 covers 14 residues. The DNA of the CDR3 is TGTGCTAGTGGTTTCGGTAGTTTGGAAGAGACCCAGTACTTC. It is translated as CASGFGSLEETQYF.

Ten or more counts support this clone. The V call is TRBV11-2, the J call TRBJ2-4; 11 bases are a match to TRBD1. The V gene end was trimmed by 5 bases and the J gene end by 1 base; junction bases not matched to a gene: 7. CDR3 length: 17 amino acids. The germline gives CDR1 SGHAT, CDR2 FQNNGV. This CDR3 is CASSDWTGGLAKNIQYF. The CDR3 nucleotides read TGTGCCAGCAGCGACTGGACAGGGGGCCTGGCCAAAAACATTCAGTACTTC.

The rearrangement links TRBV19 to TRBJ2-5; D is possibly TRBD2 (5 bases). The CDR3 contains 13 residues. The germline V gene encodes CDR1 LNHDA and CDR2 SQIVND (reference sequence). Trimming took 1 base from V and 9 from J, leaving 12 bases between them. In DNA form, the CDR3 reads TGTGCCAGTAGTATAGGGCCGTGGGAGCCCCAGTACTTC. Amino acid sequence: CASSIGPWEPQYF.

The chain links TRBV7-2 to TRBJ2-3; the match to TRBD1 covers 7 bases. V gave up 4 bases and J gave up 1 base; unmatched junction bases: 8. Germline V gene sequence: CDR1 SGHTA, CDR2 FQGNSA. CDR3 length equals 16 residues. The DNA of the CDR3 is TGTGCCAGCAGCTCTACCGGGACAGTTGGCACAGATACGCAGTATTTT. It yields the protein CASSSTGTVGTDTQYF. Full variable domain (remainder filled in from reference TRBV7-2 and TRBJ2-3): GAGVSQSPSNKVTEKGKDVELRCDPISGHTALYWYRQSLGQGLEFLIYFQGNSAPDKSGLPSDRFSAERTGGSVSTLTIQRTQQEDSAVYLCASSSTGTVGTDTQYFGPGTRLTVL.

V usage is TRBV11-2 and J usage is TRBJ2-3, with TRBD1 as a possible D gene (5 bases). Germline V gene data show CDR1 as SGHAT and CDR2 as FQNNGV. CDR3 length equals 16 residues. V dropped 2 bases and J dropped 3 bases, with 15 bases sitting between them. The DNA of the CDR3 is TGTGCCAGCAGCTTAAGGGGAAACCTCGTGACAGATACGCAGTATTTT. It codes for CASSLRGNLVTDTQYF. Looking up the rest from reference TRBV11-2 and TRBJ2-3 gives the full variable domain: EAGVAQSPRYKIIEKRQSVAFWCNPISGHATLYWYQQILGQGPKLLIQFQNNGVVDDSQLPKDRFSAERLKGVDSTLKIQPAKLEDSAVYLCASSLRGNLVTDTQYFGPGTRLTVL.

This clone was counted between two and nine times. This chain uses TRBV2 with TRBJ2-1; 11 nucleotides align to TRBD2. CDR3 length: 16 amino acids. CDR1 and CDR2 from the germline V gene are SNHLY and FYNNEI. Trimming at V came to 7 bases and at J to 9 bases, leaving 14 bases not matched to a gene. CDR3 in amino acids: CASTQGVAGGPSEQFF. The CDR3 nucleotides are TGTGCCAGCACCCAAGGGGTAGCGGGAGGGCCAAGTGAGCAGTTCTTC.

This clone was picked up a small number of times. The chain employs TRBV20-1 and TRBJ1-3, with D tentatively TRBD1 (5 bases). V gave up 6 bases and J gave up 2 bases, with 17 bases separating them. Germline V CDR1 and CDR2: DFQATT, SNEGSKA (reference sequence). This CDR3 has 15 amino acids. The chain's CDR3 is CSAQSTGFPGNTIYF. DNA for the CDR3: TGCAGTGCGCAATCTACAGGCTTCCCTGGAAACACCATATATTTT.

This clone has just a few counts. The chain couples TRBV12-3 or TRBV12-4 to TRBJ1-1; TRBD1 agrees at 9 bases. The CDR3 consists of 14 residues. V shed 5 bases, J shed 3 bases, and the junction held 4 bases outside the gene matches. The CDR3 loop reads CASSVTGGYTEAFF. The CDR3 DNA reads as TGTGCCAGCAGTGTAACAGGGGGCTACACTGAAGCTTTCTTT.

The table lists this clone with a few counts. This chain uses TRBV2 with TRBJ1-5, with D tentatively TRBD1 (6 bases). This CDR3 is 15 amino acids long. Germline CDR1 and CDR2: SNHLY and FYNNEI. V lost 6 bases and J 4 bases, leaving 16 bases between the germline ends. CDR3 amino acids: CASSETGMKNQPQHF. In DNA, the CDR3 is TGTGCCAGCAGCGAAACAGGGATGAAGAATCAGCCCCAGCATTTT.

By share of the sample, this clone is large. This chain links TRBV12-3 or TRBV12-4 with TRBJ2-6; D not resolved. The CDR3 has 15 amino acids. The V and J ends lost 4 bases and 4 bases respectively, with 11 bases between them. CDR3 sequence (DNA): TGTGCCAGCAGTTACAGACGTTCGGGGGCCAACGTCCTGACTTTC. Protein: CASSYRRSGANVLTF.

This clone is medium-sized (0.01 to 0.1%). The genes are TRBV28 and TRBJ1-5; 9 positions agree with TRBD1. Trimming at V came to 6 bases and at J to 15 bases, leaving 9 bases not matched to a gene. This CDR3 is 12 amino acids long. Per the germline V gene, CDR1 is MDHEN and CDR2 is SYDVKM. The CDR3 loop reads CASRMTGGTPHF. DNA of the CDR3: TGTGCCAGCAGGATGACAGGGGGTACACCGCATTTT.

The V call is TRBV12-5, the J call TRBJ2-5, with D perhaps TRBD2 (5 bases). Per the germline V gene, CDR1 is LGHNT and CDR2 is FRNRAP. V lost 1 base and J 5 bases, leaving 8 bases between the germline ends. The CDR3 is 13 amino acids. CDR3 sequence: CASGLEERETQYF. CDR3 in DNA: TGTGCTAGTGGTTTGGAGGAGCGGGAGACCCAGTACTTC.

CDR3 nucleotides: TGCAGTGCCCCCTCGCTGGACAGGGTCGCGACTCTGGGGAGCTACACCTTC. It encodes CSAPSLDRVATLGSYTF. The chain carries TRBV20-1 and TRBJ1-2; 8 bases match TRBD1. Trimming took 6 bases from V and 9 from J; bases not matched to a gene: 24. Germline CDR1 and CDR2: DFQATT and SNEGSKA (reference sequence). The length of the CDR3 is 17 residues.

This clone was seen only a few times. The rearrangement joins TRBV6-1 to TRBJ2-2; D call uncertain. The germline CDR1 and CDR2 sequences are MNHNS and SASEGT. V was clipped by 1 base and J by 3 bases, with 6 bases between them. The length of the CDR3 is 14 residues. The CDR3 region has the DNA TGTGCCAGCAGTGAAGGTCAAGACACCGGGGAGCTGTTTTTT. Its translation is CASSEGQDTGELFF.

This clone qualifies as medium-sized. V is TRBV2 and J is TRBJ1-2, with TRBD1 matching over 8 bases. Trimming at V came to 8 bases and at J to 8 bases, leaving 4 bases not matched to a gene. Germline CDR1 SNHLY, CDR2 FYNNEI. This CDR3 comprises 11 residues. CDR3 nucleotide sequence: TGTGCCAGCGGGACAGGTAGAGGCTACACCTTC. Translating it yields CASGTGRGYTF.

The chain has TRBV6-6 and TRBJ1-2, with D possibly matching TRBD1 (5 bases). CDR3 size: 15 residues. Germline V gene lookup returns CDR1 MNHNY and CDR2 SVGAGI (reference sequence). The germline V and J ends were trimmed by 3 bases and 4 bases, with 15 bases remaining between them. The CDR3 sequence is CASSYRRGDSYGYTF. The CDR3 nucleotides are TGTGCCAGCAGTTATCGACGCGGGGACTCCTATGGCTACACCTTC.

There are a few counts of this clone. The chain employs TRBV12-3 or TRBV12-4 and TRBJ2-7; 10 nucleotides line up with TRBD2. Unmatched junction bases numbered 7, after V lost 4 bases and J lost 1 base. This CDR3 spans 16 amino acids. The CDR3 sequence: CASSSGLAGVSYEQYF. The CDR3 DNA is TGTGCCAGCAGTTCAGGCCTAGCGGGGGTTTCCTACGAGCAGTACTTC.

Sample share makes this clone large (0.1 to 1%). The chain joins TRBV28 to TRBJ2-1; D unclear. The CDR3 covers 15 residues. Germline V gene lookup returns CDR1 MDHEN and CDR2 SYDVKM. V lost 2 bases to trimming and J lost 2 bases, with 10 bases between them. CDR3 protein: CASSLRRTPYNEQFF. The CDR3 DNA reads TGTGCCAGCAGTTTAAGGCGGACCCCCTACAATGAGCAGTTCTTC.

There are a few counts of this clone. CDR3 protein: CASSIQSGSHIQYF. The CDR3 region has the DNA TGTGCCAGTAGTATTCAGAGCGGGAGCCACATTCAGTACTTC. The V and J genes are TRBV19 and TRBJ2-4; 8 positions match TRBD2. Looked up from germline, CDR1 is LNHDA and CDR2 is SQIVND (reference sequence). CDR3 length: 14 amino acids. The V segment lost 3 bases and the J segment 8 bases; nucleotides outside the gene matches: 6.

At least ten counts were recorded for this clone. This chain uses TRBV28 with TRBJ1-2, with 7 positions matching TRBD1. Trimming removed 5 bases from V and 8 bases from J; junction bases left unmatched: 5. CDR3 length equals 12 residues. Germline CDR1 MDHEN, CDR2 SYDVKM. The CDR3 DNA is TGTGCCAGCAGTCAGGGGGTACGGGGCTACACCTTC. Protein sequence: CASSQGVRGYTF.

Many counts were recorded for this clone. The chain joins TRBV7-9 to TRBJ2-3; tentatively, D is TRBD1 (5 bases). In germline, CDR1 is SEHNR, CDR2 FQNEAQ (reference sequence). The CDR3 extends over 15 amino acids. The V gene lost 1 base and the J gene lost 2 bases, with 10 bases spanning the gap. The CDR3 loop reads CASSLGGPFTDTQYF. CDR3 nucleotides: TGTGCCAGCAGCTTAGGGGGCCCCTTCACAGATACGCAGTATTTT.